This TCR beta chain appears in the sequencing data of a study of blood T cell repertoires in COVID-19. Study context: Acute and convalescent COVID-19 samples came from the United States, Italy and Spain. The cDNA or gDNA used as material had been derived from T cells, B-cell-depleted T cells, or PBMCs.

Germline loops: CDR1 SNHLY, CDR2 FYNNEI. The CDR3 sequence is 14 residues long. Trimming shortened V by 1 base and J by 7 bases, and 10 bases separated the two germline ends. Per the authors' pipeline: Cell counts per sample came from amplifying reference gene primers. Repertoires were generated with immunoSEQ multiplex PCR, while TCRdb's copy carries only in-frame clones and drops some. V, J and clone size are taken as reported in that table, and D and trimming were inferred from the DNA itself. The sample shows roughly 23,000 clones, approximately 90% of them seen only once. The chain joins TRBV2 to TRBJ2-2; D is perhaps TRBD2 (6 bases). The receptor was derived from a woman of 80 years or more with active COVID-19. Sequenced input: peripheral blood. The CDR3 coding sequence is TGTGCCAGCAGTGAAGATGGGAGGTACGGGGAGCTGTTTTTT. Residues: CASSEDGRYGELFF.